These T cell receptor beta chains were read from a single sample in a study of T-cell memory formation after mild COVID-19. TCRdb reprocessed the 5' RACE reads via MiXCR and lists one record per CDR3 protein. Among 130,000 to 150,000 distinct CDR3 sequences, approximately 5.7% were seen once, and the ten largest hold around 2%. Sequencing was carried out using PBMCs or a T cell subset sorted from them (not recorded which). These receptors were collected from an adult woman who had mild COVID-19 (a few samples of this study predate the infection). Cell type and time point are not known. The CDR3 runs from the conserved cysteine through the conserved F or W. Each record gives: clone size, V gene, J gene, D gene, CDR3 protein, CDR3 DNA. D genes are given only for firm matches. The listing skips clone size in some rows; elsewhere it reads once, few, many or a size class.

many	TRBV6-5	TRBJ2-3	-	CASSYRDPVDTQYF	TGTGCCAGCAGTTACCGGGACCCCGTAGATACGCAGTATTTT
many	TRBV12-3/TRBV12-4	TRBJ2-5	-	CASSLSGHETQYF	TGTGCCAGCAGTTTGTCCGGGCATGAGACCCAGTACTTC
many	TRBV5-1	TRBJ2-1	-	CASSLEGGEQFF	TGCGCCAGCAGCTTGGAGGGCGGGGAGCAGTTCTTC
few	TRBV5-4	TRBJ2-5	TRBD2	CASSVAGGRQTQYF	TGTGCCAGCAGCGTAGCGGGGGGGCGACAGACCCAGTACTTC
many	TRBV10-3	TRBJ1-2	-	CAISVGQGSYGYTF	TGTGCCATCAGTGTGGGGCAGGGTAGCTATGGCTACACCTTC
many	TRBV5-1	TRBJ2-6	-	CASSPVPGANVLTF	TGCGCCAGCAGCCCGGTCCCTGGGGCCAACGTCCTGACTTTC
-	TRBV20-1	TRBJ2-5	TRBD1	CSARPPQGVRETQYF	TGCAGTGCTAGACCCCCTCAGGGGGTACGAGAGACCCAGTACTTC
few	TRBV9	TRBJ2-5	-	CASSVEKGGEGETQYF	TGTGCCAGCAGCGTAGAAAAGGGCGGCGAGGGGGAGACCCAGTACTTC
few	TRBV5-1	TRBJ2-7	TRBD2	CASKRREGPWDEQYF	TGCGCCAGCAAGAGGCGGGAGGGCCCCTGGGACGAGCAGTACTTC
few	TRBV9	TRBJ1-2	-	CASSARGETGYTF	TGTGCCAGCAGCGCCCGGGGGGAAACTGGCTACACCTTC
few	TRBV29-1	TRBJ2-3	TRBD2	CSVDRRRGYADTQYF	TGCAGCGTTGATAGGCGGCGGGGGTACGCAGATACGCAGTATTTT
many	TRBV29-1	TRBJ2-5	TRBD2	CSVAVSSGQETQYF	TGCAGCGTTGCAGTCTCTAGCGGGCAAGAGACCCAGTACTTC
many	TRBV11-2	TRBJ2-7	-	CASSLALGPYEQYF	TGTGCCAGCAGCCTTGCCCTAGGGCCCTACGAGCAGTACTTC
many	TRBV2	TRBJ1-1	-	CAMSRGGMNTEAFF	TGTGCCATGTCTCGAGGGGGAATGAACACTGAAGCTTTCTTT
many	TRBV10-3	TRBJ2-1	-	CAIRPEGIDEQFF	TGTGCCATCAGGCCGGAGGGGATCGATGAGCAGTTCTTC